Sequencing of this T cell receptor (beta chain) was carried out in a study of brain metastases from non-small cell lung cancer. The sample holds one count of this clone. Its antigen is still unknown. Other DNA sequences in this specimen translate into the identical CDR3. Trimming stripped 2 bases from V and 4 bases from J, with 12 bases between. The CDR3 consists of 14 residues. The germline gives CDR1 SGHRS, CDR2 YFSETQ. Whole-study findings and limits: TCR repertoires overlapped largely between brain metastases and matched primaries. Compared with primary tumors, brain metastases showed less T-cell infiltration. T-cell clones appeared expanded in about 60% of brain metastases relative to matched primary tumors.

The repertoire was sequenced with immunoSEQ multiplex PCR; TCRdb's copy has only in-frame clones and lacks some. Altogether about 1,300 clones are present, 90% being singletons, with the ten largest covering approximately 6.5%. The sequence was collected from a donor over 35 with non-small cell lung cancer. Sequencing input: primary lung tumor tissue. The chain has TRBV5-1 and TRBJ1-1; D gene uncertain. This chain's CDR3 is CASSFSPPTTEAFF. The DNA for the CDR3 is TGCGCCAGCAGCTTTTCCCCCCCCACCACTGAAGCTTTCTTT. Supplemented by reference TRBV5-1 and TRBJ1-1, the full variable domain reads KAGVTQTPRYLIKTRGQQVTLSCSPISGHRSVSWYQQTPGQGLQFLFEYFSETQRNKGNFPGRFSGRQFSNSRSEMNVSTLELGDSALYLCASSFSPPTTEAFFGQGTRLTVV.